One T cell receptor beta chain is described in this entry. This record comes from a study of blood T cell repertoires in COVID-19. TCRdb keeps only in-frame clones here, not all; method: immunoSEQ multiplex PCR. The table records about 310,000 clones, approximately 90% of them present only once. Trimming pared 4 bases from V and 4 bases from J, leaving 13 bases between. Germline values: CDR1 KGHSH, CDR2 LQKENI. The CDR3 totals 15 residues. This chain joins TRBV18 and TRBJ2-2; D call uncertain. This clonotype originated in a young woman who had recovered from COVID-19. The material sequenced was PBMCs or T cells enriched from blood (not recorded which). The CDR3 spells CASSRLLTGTGELFF. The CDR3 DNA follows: TGTGCCAGCTCACGATTACTTACGGGCACCGGGGAGCTGTTTTTT.